Sequencing of this T cell receptor (beta chain) was carried out in a study of molecular identifiers for immune sequencing clone quantification. Points from the study as a whole: Jurkat TCR RNA spiked in from one cell could reportedly be detected among some 1 million naive cells. Clones of above 20 RNA copies carried over 99% of effector molecules; in naive cells they carried under 1%.

The CDR3 contains 14 residues. Germline V gene sequence: CDR1 SQVTM, CDR2 ANQGSEA. Trimming removed 4 bases from V and 6 bases from J; junction bases left unmatched: 9. TCRdb called the PCR reads again in MiXCR, with one record for every CDR3 protein. Of over 550,000 distinct CDR3 sequences in the sample, 25% were seen once. This clonotype was picked up many times. What it recognizes is unknown. The clonotype comes from a human donor in good health. Some libraries in this study had Jurkat cell RNA spiked in. Source material: naive CD8+ T cells from blood, with Jurkat cell RNA spiked in. Subset specified: FACS-sorted CD8+CD4-CCR7+CD45RA+ naive T cells. V gene TRBV29-1 combines with J gene TRBJ2-4; 7 bases match TRBD2. CDR3 bases: TGCAGCGTTGGGGGGAGGGACGTTGGAAACATTCAGTACTTC. It is translated as CSVGGRDVGNIQYF.